This TCR beta chain appears in the sequencing data of a study of beta chain features in type 1 diabetes. On this clone: Its specificity is unknown.

cDNA synthesis used the whole RNA isolate, giving expressed TCRB sequences. Clones were read by immunoSEQ multiplex PCR, and TCRdb kept only the in-frame ones, dropping some. The sample includes a few hundred thousand clones, 16% of them seen just once. Study-wide findings and caveats: In every one of the four CD4+ subsets, TCRB CDR3s were moderately but significantly shorter in Type 1 diabetes patients.

CDR3 length: 15 amino acids. The trim removed 3 bases at V and 3 bases at J, leaving 6 bases unmatched. From germline, CDR1 is MGHRA and CDR2 YSYEKL. The V and J genes are TRBV4-1 and TRBJ1-1; TRBD1 agrees at 8 bases. The TCR sequence derives from a man aged 25-45 years with type 1 diabetes. Sequencing used naive CD4+ T cells from blood. The CDR3: CASSHPDREDTEAFF. The CDR3 DNA reads TGCGCCAGCAGCCACCCGGACAGGGAGGACACTGAAGCTTTCTTT.